This TCR beta chain was identified in a study of cytotoxic CD8 clonotypes in ibrutinib-treated CLL. For the study at large: Researchers reported about 10 relapsed/refractory and 15 treatment-naive patients, fewer than 18 of them IGHV unmutated. Per sample, productive templates averaged roughly 230,000 and productive rearrangements averaged approximately 87,000. Broader study findings: Public clonotypes, an uncommon group, contracted or remained stable on treatment.

Turning to this clone: Its specificity is unknown.

Clones were read by immunoSEQ multiplex PCR, and TCRdb kept only the in-frame ones, dropping some. The sample carries about 140,000 clones, under 95% recorded once. The CDR3 covers 11 residues. Trimming left V 3 bases short and J 3 bases short, with 5 bases between. Germline V gene sequence: CDR1 DFQATT, CDR2 SNEGSKA (reference sequence). For TCR beta libraries, around 1.8 micrograms of genomic DNA were obtained from cryopreserved PBMCs. The origin of this receptor is a human donor with chronic lymphocytic leukemia. The chain combines TRBV20-1 with TRBJ2-5; D is possibly TRBD2 (5 bases). Sequenced here: PBMCs, sampled after 12 months of ibrutinib treatment. DNA of the CDR3: TGCAGTGCTAGCGGGGAAGAGACCCAGTACTTC. Protein product: CSASGEETQYF.